This T cell receptor beta chain came from a study of shared clonotypes between healthy human individuals (dated by TCRdb to the early 2020s). Background for the entire study: The cohort comprised a couple of women and three men aged 18 to 49 years. Between about 0.94 and 8.9 billion PBMCs per donor were obtained by leukapheresis. To estimate repertoire size and how much clonotypes are shared between individuals, the study performed deep sequencing of blood TCR repertoires from five healthy adults. For each donor, CD4 naive and CD4 memory were each run on three plates, CD8 naive on two plates, and CD8 memory on one plate. To increase sequencing depth and limit assay-specific biases, TCR repertoire library preparation and sequencing were carried out by different laboratories using diverse techniques.

Using the deep immunoSEQ assay, multiplex PCR amplified TCR CDR3 regions from genomic DNA. Extracted genomic DNA from each cell subset was spread evenly across all wells of several immunoSEQ 96-well plates, with each plate serving as a replicate. For sorted subsets, each replicate PCR was loaded with approximately 200 ng genomic DNA, equivalent to approximately 27,000 T cell genomes. The purified libraries were quantified using a Qubit 3.0 fluorometer, sized with a Bioanalyzer 2100, and then quantified again using the KAPA Library Quantification kit. A separate single-read 150-cycle Illumina NextSeq 550 flow cell was used to sequence each immunoSEQ 96-well plate. On the study's bioinformatics: The immunoSEQ output contained only junctional sequences without quality scores, so filtering could not match that applied to full-length reads. To assign V/J genes and CDR3, sequences were annotated using PyIR, a Python wrapper for IgBLAST v1.9, with IMGT germline references. Reads were filtered out if the reads had weak V/J assignments (E-value above 1e-6), no CDR3, stop codons, out-of-frame junctions, or ambiguous translated residues. V3J clonotypes were defined by identical inferred V gene, J gene, and CDR3 amino acid sequence. Percentage overlap between repertoires was computed as shared unique clonotypes divided by the size of the smaller repertoire. Three approaches were used to assess repertoire richness: RTK rarefaction, the Chao1 estimator, and Recon v2.1 estimates of unobserved clonotypes. Generation probabilities were computed with OLGA for all TCRbeta clonotypes obtained by the gDNA method from a handful of donors. Imported from immuneACCESS, the table was reduced by TCRdb to in-frame sequences with V and J called. These copies leave out some clones; in studies compared against another copy, an unresolved V gene accounts for under half, and the cause of the remainder is not known. The V and J calls and clone size come from that table; D and trimming were worked out from the DNA. Counted in this sample were 900,000 to 1,200,000 clones; approximately 80% of them appeared once. Of the sample, 0.6% to 0.75% falls within the top ten clones.

Results the study describes overall, beyond this receptor: Larger estimated clonotype richness was generally found for naive subsets than for memory subsets. Sharing across a few donors was observed for approximately 4.6% of naive CD4, over 3% of naive CD8, 2% to 2.5% of memory CD4, and around 0.4% of memory CD8 clonotypes. Because the study included a small number of donors, the genetic and exposure-history diversity represented was limited. Pairwise subsampling led to the expectation that sequencing depth would affect the degree of clonotype sharing among donors. Rarefaction of sorted-subset datasets indicated incomplete sequencing despite the large sequencing depth. Clonotypes shared by all four sorted-subset donors showed higher generation probabilities than non-shared clonotypes. Sampling was restricted to blood, and TCR repertoires in tissues likely differ from the TCR repertoires found in blood.

This clone was counted a single time. Its antigen remains undetermined. One base away there is no much larger clone; base qualities are not given. Healthy HIV-negative adults with no recently reported acute infections or vaccinations were included as donors. All donors were Caucasian adults living in Nashville, Tennessee, USA. Magnetic negative selection was used to enrich CD4+ T cells, after which naive cells were positively selected on CD45RA and the negative fraction became the memory subset. Blood was obtained by leukapheresis, after which PBMCs were separated by Ficoll-Histopaque density gradient centrifugation and cryopreserved in liquid nitrogen vapor phase. Purity and quantity of every magnetically sorted T cell population were checked by analytical flow cytometry. Genomic DNA was isolated from every sorted fraction and measured by UV absorbance on a Nanodrop 2000c. The trim is 4 bases for V and 4 bases for J, with a gap of 17 bases between the germline ends. From a lookup of the germline V gene, CDR1 and CDR2 are MDHEN and SYDVKM. The CDR3 contains 15 residues, cysteine and phenylalanine counted. CDR3 DNA only is kept here, 45 bases in frame from base 1.

The chain links TRBV28 with TRBJ2-7; the D gene assignment is perhaps TRBD1 or TRBD2, with each matching 5 bases. The sequenced sample consisted of memory CD4+ T cells from PBMCs. The cell subset or site label here, explained by the study, means: CD45RA-negative fraction. The origin of this receptor is a young man in good health. Some clones in this sample may be carry-over from other donors' samples. The CDR3 sequence is CASSSTRGAGYEQYF. Read as DNA, the sequence is TGTGCCAGCAGTTCCACGCGAGGGGCTGGGTACGAGCAGTACTTC. The reference TRBV28 and TRBJ2-7 proteins fill in what lies around the CDR3, so the full variable domain reads DVKVTQSSRYLVKRTGEKVFLECVQDMDHENMFWYRQDPGLGLRLIYFSYDVKMKEKGDIPEGYSVSREKKERFSLILESASTNQTSMYLCASSSTRGAGYEQYFGPGTRLTVT.